A single sample gave rise to the 11 T cell receptor beta chains below, sequenced in a study of T cell clusters in autoimmune cytopenias. TRB was amplified by touch-down multiplex PCR, primer pools A and B combined. For each CDR3 protein, TCRdb gives one entry from its re-call of the multiplex PCR reads, without DNA. The sample table includes 6,000 to 8,500 distinct CDR3 sequences. Each sample's input was 200 to 250 ng genomic DNA, approximately 37,500 genome equivalents. Sequencing input: peripheral blood. The receptors shown here come from a human donor with an autoimmune cytopenia or autoimmune hepatitis (not recorded which).

J is TRBJ1-1 and V is TRBV18. The CDR3 runs to 14 residues. Germline CDR1 and CDR2: KGHSH and LQKENI. The CDR3 spells CASSPYERASGAFF. Based on the CDR3 plus reference TRBV18 and TRBJ1-1, the full variable domain is NAGVMQNPRHLVRRRGQEARLRCSPMKGHSHVYWYRQLPEEGLKFMVYLQKENIIDESGMPKERFSAEFPKEGPSILRIQQVVRGDSAAYFCASSPYERASGAFFGQGTRLTVV.

By frequency, this clonotype is medium-sized. The chain recombines TRBV18 with TRBJ2-3; TCRdb reports TRBD2, a call that lacks DNA to check it against. The length of the CDR3 is 15 residues. Germline loops: CDR1 KGHSH, CDR2 LQKENI. CDR3: CASSPRGSSTDTQYF.

This clonotype is labeled medium-sized based on frequency. V usage is TRBV6-2 or TRBV6-3 and J usage is TRBJ2-3; the D call of TRBD2 rests on TCRdb alone, since no DNA is present to check it. The CDR3 loop spans 14 amino acids. Germline V gene lookup returns CDR1 MNHEY and CDR2 SVGEGT. CDR3: CASMGAGGSDTQYF.

The CDR3 is CATPNDRVGYNSPLHF. This chain links TRBV6-4 with TRBJ1-6. Germline CDR1 and CDR2: MRHNA and SNTAGT. The CDR3 length is 16 residues.

CDR3 region: CASSQDRGSYNEQFF. The chain has TRBV4-3 and TRBJ2-1. The CDR3 is 15 residues long. Germline V lookup: CDR1 LGHNA, CDR2 YSLEER.

The J gene is TRBJ2-1, the V gene TRBV7-9. The CDR3 consists of 15 residues. The germline V gene encodes CDR1 SEHNR and CDR2 FQNEAQ (reference sequence). The CDR3 region is CASRWSGTLYNEQFF.

J is TRBJ1-3 and V is TRBV5-6; TCRdb indicates TRBD1, and absent DNA this call remains unverified. The CDR3 sequence is 15 residues long. In germline, CDR1 is SGHDT, CDR2 YYEEEE. The CDR3: CASSLVGTAGNTIYF.

Judged by frequency, this clonotype is medium-sized. The rearrangement uses TRBV24-1 and TRBJ2-2; TCRdb gives TRBD1 as the D gene, but with no DNA this cannot be confirmed. The CDR3 is made up of 16 amino acids. The V gene's germline CDR1 is KGHDR and CDR2 SFDVKD. The CDR3 loop is CATSDFGGSNTGELFF.

The chain joins TRBV6-6 to TRBJ2-7; TCRdb's D gene call, TRBD1, goes unchecked for lack of DNA. CDR3 size: 15 residues. Germline lookup yields CDR1 MNHNY and CDR2 SVGAGI (reference sequence). CDR3 protein: CASSQPLGSSYEQYF.

This clonotype registers medium-sized (0.01 to 0.1%) by frequency. The chain has TRBV19 and TRBJ1-4; the TCRdb call, TRBD1, lacks DNA for checking. Germline lookup yields CDR1 LNHDA and CDR2 SQIVND (reference sequence). The CDR3 has 16 amino acids. The CDR3 loop reads CASSPGGARGNEKLFF.

This clonotype is deemed medium-sized by its frequency. This chain links TRBV19 with TRBJ1-2; without DNA, the TCRdb call of TRBD1 cannot be checked. The CDR3 is 15 residues long. Looked up from germline, CDR1 is LNHDA and CDR2 is SQIVND (reference sequence). CDR3 sequence reads: CASSLGTGLNYGYTF.